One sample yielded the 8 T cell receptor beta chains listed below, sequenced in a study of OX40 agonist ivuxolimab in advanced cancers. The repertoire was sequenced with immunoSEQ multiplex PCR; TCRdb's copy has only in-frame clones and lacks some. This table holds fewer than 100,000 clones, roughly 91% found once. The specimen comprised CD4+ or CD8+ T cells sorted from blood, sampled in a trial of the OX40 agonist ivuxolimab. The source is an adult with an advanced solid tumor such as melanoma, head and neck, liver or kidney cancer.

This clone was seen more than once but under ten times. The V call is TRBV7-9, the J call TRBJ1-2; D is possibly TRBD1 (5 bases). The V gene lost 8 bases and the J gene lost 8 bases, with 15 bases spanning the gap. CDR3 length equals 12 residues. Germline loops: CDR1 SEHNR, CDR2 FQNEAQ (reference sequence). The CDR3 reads CASYPPGDGYTF. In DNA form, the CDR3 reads TGTGCCAGCTACCCACCCGGGGACGGCTACACCTTC.

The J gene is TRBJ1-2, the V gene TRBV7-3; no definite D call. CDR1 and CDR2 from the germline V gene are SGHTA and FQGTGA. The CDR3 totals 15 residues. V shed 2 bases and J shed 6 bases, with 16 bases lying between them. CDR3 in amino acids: CASSLVAGQSDGYTF. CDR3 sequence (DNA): TGTGCCAGCAGCTTAGTGGCAGGCCAAAGCGATGGCTACACCTTC.

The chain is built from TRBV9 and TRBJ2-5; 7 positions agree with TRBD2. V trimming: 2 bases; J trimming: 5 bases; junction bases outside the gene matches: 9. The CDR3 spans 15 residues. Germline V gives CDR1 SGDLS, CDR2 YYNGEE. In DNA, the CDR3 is TGTGCCAGCAGCGTTGGGCGGGAGTCACTGGAGACCCAGTACTTC. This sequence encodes CASSVGRESLETQYF.

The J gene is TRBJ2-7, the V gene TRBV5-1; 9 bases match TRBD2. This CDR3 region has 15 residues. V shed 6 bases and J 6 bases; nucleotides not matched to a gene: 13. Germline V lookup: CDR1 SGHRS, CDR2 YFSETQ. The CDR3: CASIPLSGSVSEQYF. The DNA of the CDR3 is TGCGCCAGCATTCCGCTTAGCGGGAGTGTCAGCGAGCAGTACTTC.

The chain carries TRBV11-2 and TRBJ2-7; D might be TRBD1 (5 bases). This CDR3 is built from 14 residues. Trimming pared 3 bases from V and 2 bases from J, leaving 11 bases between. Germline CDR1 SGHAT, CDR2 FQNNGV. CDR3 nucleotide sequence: TGTGCCAGCAGCTTTCGCAGGGCCACCTACGAGCAGTACTTC. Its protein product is CASSFRRATYEQYF.

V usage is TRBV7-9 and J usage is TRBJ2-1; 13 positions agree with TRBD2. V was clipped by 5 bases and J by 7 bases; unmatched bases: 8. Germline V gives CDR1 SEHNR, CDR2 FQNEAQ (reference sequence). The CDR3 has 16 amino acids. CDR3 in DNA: TGTGCCAGCAGCCCCGCCTTGACTAGCGGGAGGAATGAGCAGTTCTTC. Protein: CASSPALTSGRNEQFF.

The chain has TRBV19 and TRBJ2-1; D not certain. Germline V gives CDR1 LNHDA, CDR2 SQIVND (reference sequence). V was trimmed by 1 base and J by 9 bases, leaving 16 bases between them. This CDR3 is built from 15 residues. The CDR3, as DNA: TGTGCCAGTAGTATAGGTCTCGGATTACTCGTTGAGCAGTTCTTC. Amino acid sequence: CASSIGLGLLVEQFF.

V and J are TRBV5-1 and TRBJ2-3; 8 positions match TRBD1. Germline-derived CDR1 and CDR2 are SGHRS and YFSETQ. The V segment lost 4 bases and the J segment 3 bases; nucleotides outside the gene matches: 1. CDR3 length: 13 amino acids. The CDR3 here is CASSGQGTDTQYF. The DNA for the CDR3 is TGCGCCAGCAGCGGACAGGGAACAGATACGCAGTATTTT.